This TCR beta chain was recorded in a study of shared clonotypes between healthy human individuals. V was clipped by 4 bases and J by 2 bases; unmatched bases: 6. CDR3 length: 14 residues. The germline V gene has CDR1 SQVTM and CDR2 ANQGSEA. Only in-frame clones appear in the TCRdb table, and some are missing; sequencing was by immunoSEQ multiplex PCR. The sample consists of about 2.3 million clones, approximately 95% of them appearing once. The chain recombines TRBV29-1 with TRBJ2-7, with 9 positions matching TRBD2. The sequence was obtained from a young man in good health. Some clones in this sample may be carry-over from other donors' samples. Material: naive CD4+ T cells from PBMCs. Subset of the sample: CD45RA+ positively selected. CDR3 protein: CSVGASGGTYEQYF. Written as DNA, the CDR3 is TGCAGCGTTGGGGCCAGCGGGGGGACCTACGAGCAGTACTTC.